These 17 T cell receptor beta chains were all obtained from the same sample, sequenced in a study of blood T cell repertoires in COVID-19. Profiled with immunoSEQ multiplex PCR; TCRdb holds only in-frame clones, not every one. The table lists about 200,000 clones, about 78% of them singletons, with around 5.4% in the top ten. Sequenced input: peripheral blood. The receptors were gathered from an older woman with acute or convalescent COVID-19.

The V gene is TRBV28, the J gene TRBJ2-5, with TRBD2 matching 14 bases. The CDR3 is made up of 18 amino acids. The V gene end was trimmed by 5 bases and the J gene end by 5 bases; junction bases not matched to a gene: 13. Looked up from germline, CDR1 is MDHEN and CDR2 is SYDVKM. The CDR3 bases are TGTGCCAGCAGTCCCCTGCTGGGACTAGCGGGAGATGGGGAGACCCAGTACTTC. Protein product: CASSPLLGLAGDGETQYF.

The V call is TRBV28, the J call TRBJ1-2; 7 bases line up with TRBD1. The CDR3 has 15 residues. Germline CDR1 reads MDHEN; CDR2 reads SYDVKM. Germline trimming cut 5 bases from V and 3 bases from J; bases unmatched to any gene: 9. The CDR3 DNA reads as TGTGCCAGCAGTCGTAGGGACAGTTGGGACTATGGCTACACCTTC. Translating gives CASSRRDSWDYGYTF.

The rearrangement joins TRBV6-5 to TRBJ1-1; D unclear. The CDR3 is made up of 13 amino acids. Germline CDR1 MNHEY, CDR2 SVGAGI. With 7 bases removed from V and 4 bases from J, the gap between germline ends came to 13 bases. CDR3 amino acids: CASKRRVSTEAFF. In nucleotides, the CDR3 is TGTGCCAGCAAAAGGAGGGTTAGCACTGAAGCTTTCTTT.

The rearrangement uses TRBV6-1 and TRBJ1-3; D may be TRBD1 (5 bases). The V gene's germline CDR1 is MNHNS and CDR2 SASEGT. There are 15 residues in the CDR3. The germline V and J ends were trimmed by 3 bases and 3 bases, with 12 bases remaining between them. The CDR3 region has the DNA TGTGCCAGCAGTGAGGGGGGTGCGGGTGGAAACACCATATATTTT. It translates to CASSEGGAGGNTIYF.

The rearrangement joins TRBV5-1 to TRBJ2-4; 9 positions agree with TRBD2. Unmatched junction bases numbered 10, after V lost 1 base and J lost 8 bases. CDR3 length equals 16 residues. Germline-derived CDR1 and CDR2 are SGHRS and YFSETQ. CDR3 nucleotide sequence: TGCGCCAGCAGCTTGATTCCAGCGGGAGGACGTGACATTCAGTACTTC. This gives the protein CASSLIPAGGRDIQYF.

The chain carries TRBV4-1 and TRBJ1-2; D gene uncertain. Germline-derived CDR1 and CDR2 are MGHRA and YSYEKL. Trimming removed 0 bases at V and 3 bases at J, with 5 bases between. The CDR3 spans 13 residues. CDR3 in amino acids: CASSQDRDYGYTF. DNA of the CDR3: TGCGCCAGCAGCCAAGACCGGGACTATGGCTACACCTTC.

The gene calls are TRBV5-1 and TRBJ2-5, with 11 bases identical to TRBD2. The CDR3 contains 14 residues. The ends lost 5 bases at V and 7 bases at J; junction bases unmatched: 7. The germline V gene encodes CDR1 SGHRS and CDR2 YFSETQ. CDR3 residues: CASRLAGETATQYF. The CDR3 nucleotides are TGCGCCAGCAGACTAGCGGGAGAGACAGCGACCCAGTACTTC.

The V call is TRBV5-1, the J call TRBJ2-5, with TRBD2 matching 9 bases. The CDR3 contains 13 residues. From germline, CDR1 is SGHRS and CDR2 YFSETQ. The J segment lost 5 bases and the V segment lost 4 bases, leaving 3 bases of the junction unmatched. CDR3 amino acids: CASSRGRGETQYF. The CDR3 region has the DNA TGCGCCAGCAGCCGCGGGAGGGGGGAGACCCAGTACTTC.

V is TRBV7-6 and J is TRBJ2-7; tentative D call: TRBD2 (5 bases). Trimming cost V 5 bases and J 3 bases, with 20 bases left between them. The germline V gene has CDR1 SGHVS and CDR2 FNYEAQ. This CDR3 comprises 16 residues. The CDR3 is CASSPGLGETNYEQYF. The CDR3 DNA reads TGTGCCAGCAGCCCTGGTCTAGGAGAGACTAACTACGAGCAGTACTTC.

This chain links TRBV30 with TRBJ2-6; maybe TRBD1 (5 bases). The CDR3 is 17 residues long. Trimming removed 3 bases at V and 0 bases at J, with 15 bases between. The germline V gene has CDR1 GTSNPN and CDR2 SVGIG (reference sequence). CDR3 nucleotide sequence: TGTGCCTGGAGCCGGCCCCCGACAGCCTCTGGGGCCAACGTCCTGACTTTC. The encoded protein is CAWSRPPTASGANVLTF.

About this clone itself: The sample contains more than one DNA sequence encoding this CDR3. This rearrangement joins TRBV19 to TRBJ1-5; D not resolved. The CDR3 consists of 13 residues. Germline CDR1 reads LNHDA; CDR2 reads SQIVND (reference sequence). The V and J ends lost 4 bases and 2 bases respectively, with 6 bases between them. The DNA for the CDR3 is TGTGCCAGTAGTAGTACAGGCAATCAGCCCCAGCATTTT. Translating it yields CASSSTGNQPQHF.

This clone occurred a few times. CDR3 in amino acids: CASTAGLAGSYEQYF. The CDR3 DNA reads as TGTGCCAGTACGGCCGGACTAGCGGGATCCTACGAGCAGTACTTC. The chain links TRBV19 to TRBJ2-7, with 12 nucleotides matching TRBD2. Trimming removed 7 bases from V and 1 base from J; junction bases left unmatched: 5. The CDR3 is 15 amino acids. Germline CDR1 LNHDA, CDR2 SQIVND (reference sequence).

The genes are TRBV28 and TRBJ2-5, with TRBD2 matching 8 bases. Germline loops: CDR1 MDHEN, CDR2 SYDVKM. The CDR3 is 16 residues long. Losses at the gene ends were 5 bases for V and 2 bases for J; bases not matched to a gene: 10. The CDR3 DNA sequence: TGTGCCAGCAGTCCCGGGGGGGGGCTTCGTCAAGAGACCCAGTACTTC. It encodes CASSPGGGLRQETQYF.

This clone appeared once. This chain uses TRBV6-5 with TRBJ2-7, with a weak D call TRBD2 (6 bases). V shed 2 bases and J shed 3 bases, with 14 bases lying between them. The germline gives CDR1 MNHEY, CDR2 SVGAGI. CDR3 length: 15 amino acids. The CDR3 loop reads CASSYPSAGFYEQYF. The CDR3 region has the DNA TGTGCCAGCAGTTACCCGTCGGCGGGATTCTACGAGCAGTACTTC.

Here the CDR3 reads CASSYGSVLVGNEQFF. DNA of the CDR3: TGTGCCAGCAGTTACGGATCCGTACTAGTTGGGAATGAGCAGTTCTTC. The chain recombines TRBV6-5 with TRBJ2-1; D may be TRBD2 (5 bases). Germline CDR1 is MNHEY and CDR2 is SVGAGI. The CDR3 loop spans 16 amino acids. Trimming removed 2 bases at V and 7 bases at J, with 18 bases between.

The chain uses TRBV28 and TRBJ2-3, with TRBD2 matching over 14 bases. Unmatched junction bases numbered 14, after V lost 7 bases and J lost 5 bases. This CDR3 has 18 residues. The germline CDR1 and CDR2 sequences are MDHEN and SYDVKM. CDR3 nucleotides: TGTGCCAGCACAGCCGGGACTAGCGGGGGCGGGGTCAGAGATACGCAGTATTTT. Its translation: CASTAGTSGGGVRDTQYF.

The V gene is TRBV3-1 (or the pseudogene TRBV3-2), the J gene TRBJ2-2; 13 bases fit TRBD2. The CDR3 is made up of 18 amino acids. Germline values: CDR1 LGHDT, CDR2 YNNKEL (reference sequence). The junction had 8 bases not matched to a gene; V was cut back by 3 bases and J by 4 bases. CDR3 residues: CASSHRTSGRGGTGELFF. CDR3 in DNA: TGTGCCAGCAGCCACAGGACTAGCGGGAGAGGTGGCACCGGGGAGCTGTTTTTT.